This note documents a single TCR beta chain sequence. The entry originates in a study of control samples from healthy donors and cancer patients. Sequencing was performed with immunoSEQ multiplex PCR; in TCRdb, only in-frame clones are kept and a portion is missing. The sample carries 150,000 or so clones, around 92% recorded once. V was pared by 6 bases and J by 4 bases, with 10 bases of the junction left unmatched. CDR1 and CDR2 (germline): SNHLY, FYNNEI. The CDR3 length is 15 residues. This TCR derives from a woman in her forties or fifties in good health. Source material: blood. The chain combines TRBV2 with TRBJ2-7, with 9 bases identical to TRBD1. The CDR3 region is CASRIGQGIVYEQYF. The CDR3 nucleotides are TGTGCCAGCAGAATCGGACAGGGGATAGTTTACGAGCAGTACTTC.